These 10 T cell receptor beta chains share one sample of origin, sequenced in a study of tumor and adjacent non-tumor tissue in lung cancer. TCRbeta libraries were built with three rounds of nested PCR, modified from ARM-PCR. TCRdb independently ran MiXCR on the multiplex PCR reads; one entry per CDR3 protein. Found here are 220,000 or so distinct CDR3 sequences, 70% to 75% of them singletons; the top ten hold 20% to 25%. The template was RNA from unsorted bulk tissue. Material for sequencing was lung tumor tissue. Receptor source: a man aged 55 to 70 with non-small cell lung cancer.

In nucleotides, the CDR3 is TGCAGTGTTGCCCCGGTACTAGGCACAGATACGCAGTATTTT. Its translation is CSVAPVLGTDTQYF. The rearrangement joins TRBV20-1 to TRBJ2-3; D might be TRBD2 (5 bases). The V and J ends lost 7 bases and 1 base respectively, with 15 bases between them. The CDR3 runs to 14 residues. Germline V gene data show CDR1 as DFQATT and CDR2 as SNEGSKA (reference sequence).

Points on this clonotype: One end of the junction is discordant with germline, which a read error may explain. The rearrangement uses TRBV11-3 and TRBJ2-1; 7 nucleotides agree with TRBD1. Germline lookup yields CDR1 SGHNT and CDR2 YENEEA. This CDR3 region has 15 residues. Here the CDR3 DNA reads TGTGTCAGCAGCTTAGACAGGGACAGAGGCAATGAGCAGTTCTTC. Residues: CVSSLDRDRGNEQFF.

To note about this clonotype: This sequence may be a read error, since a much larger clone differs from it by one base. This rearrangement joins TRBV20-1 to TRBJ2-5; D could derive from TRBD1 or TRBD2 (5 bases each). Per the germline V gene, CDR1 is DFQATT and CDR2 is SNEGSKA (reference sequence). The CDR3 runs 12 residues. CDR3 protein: CSASGSWETLYF. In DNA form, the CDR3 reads TGCAGTGCTTCAGGGAGCTGGGAGACCCTGTACTTC.

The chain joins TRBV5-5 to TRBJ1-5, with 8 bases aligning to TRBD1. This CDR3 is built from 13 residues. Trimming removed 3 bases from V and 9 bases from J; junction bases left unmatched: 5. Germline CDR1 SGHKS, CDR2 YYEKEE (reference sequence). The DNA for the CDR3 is TGTGCCAGCAGCTCGGGACAGGACCGGCCCCAGCATTTT. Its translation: CASSSGQDRPQHF.

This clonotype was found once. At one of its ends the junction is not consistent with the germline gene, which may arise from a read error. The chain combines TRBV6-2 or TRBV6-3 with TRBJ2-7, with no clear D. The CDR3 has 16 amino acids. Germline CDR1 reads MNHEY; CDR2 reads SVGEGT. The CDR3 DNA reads TGTGCCAGCAGTTACTACAGACCATACAGTCATGGCGAGCAGTACTTT. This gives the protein CASSYYRPYSHGEQYF.

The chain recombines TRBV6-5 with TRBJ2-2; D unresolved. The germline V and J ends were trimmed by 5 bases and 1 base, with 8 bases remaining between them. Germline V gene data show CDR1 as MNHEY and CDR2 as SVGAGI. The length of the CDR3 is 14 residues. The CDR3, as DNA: TGTGCCAGCAGTCAGCTAGAGAACACCGGGGAGCTGTTTTTT. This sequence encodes CASSQLENTGELFF.

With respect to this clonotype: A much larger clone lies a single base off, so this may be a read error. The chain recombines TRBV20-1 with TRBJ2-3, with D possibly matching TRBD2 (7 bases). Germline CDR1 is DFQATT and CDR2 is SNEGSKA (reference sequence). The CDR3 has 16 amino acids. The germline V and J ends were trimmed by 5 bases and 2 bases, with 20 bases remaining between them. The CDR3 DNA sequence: TGCAGTGCTTTTCCCATCTCGGGGGGCCTCACAGATACGCAGTATTTT. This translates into CSAFPISGGLTDTQYF.

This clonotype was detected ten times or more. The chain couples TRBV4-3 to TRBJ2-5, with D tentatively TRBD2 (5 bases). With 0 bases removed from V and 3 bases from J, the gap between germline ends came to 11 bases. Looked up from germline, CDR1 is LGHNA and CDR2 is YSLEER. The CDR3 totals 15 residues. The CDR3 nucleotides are TGCGCCAGCAGCCAAGATTCAGAAGCGGAAGAGACCCAGTACTTC. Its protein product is CASSQDSEAEETQYF.

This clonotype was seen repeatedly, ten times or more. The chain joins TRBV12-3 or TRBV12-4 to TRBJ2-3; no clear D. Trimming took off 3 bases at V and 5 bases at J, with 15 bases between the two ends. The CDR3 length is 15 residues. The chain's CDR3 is CASSLGFGHVDTQYF. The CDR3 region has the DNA TGTGCCAGCAGTTTGGGCTTTGGCCATGTAGATACGCAGTATTTT.

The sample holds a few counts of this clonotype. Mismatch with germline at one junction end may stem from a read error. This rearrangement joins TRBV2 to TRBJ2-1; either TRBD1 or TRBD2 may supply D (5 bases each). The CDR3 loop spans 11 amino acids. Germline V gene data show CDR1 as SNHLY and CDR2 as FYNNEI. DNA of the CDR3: TGTGCCAGCAGAGCTGGGACCGAGCTGTTCTTC. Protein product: CASRAGTELFF.